This T cell receptor beta chain was sequenced in a study of post-analysis software for immune sequencing data. About the study: Relapsing-remitting, secondary progressive and progressive-relapsing courses of multiple sclerosis were included. General study findings and limits: Among 5 or 6 TRBV segments more frequent in patients than controls were TRBV5-6, TRBV5-1 and TRBV20-1.

CDR1 and CDR2 (germline): PRHDT, FYEKMQ (reference sequence). This CDR3 is 14 amino acids long. The library was made from cDNA and included unique molecular identifiers. TCRdb used MiXCR to reprocess the PCR reads, holding one entry per CDR3 protein. This table has fewer than 850,000 distinct CDR3 sequences, just over 45% appearing once. This clonotype occurred a few times. The antigen remains undetermined. V and J are TRBV13 and TRBJ2-5, with 7 nucleotides matching TRBD1. The J call may be in error: the DNA end matches TRBJ2-7 better. The TCR was taken from a girl aged 5 to 17 with multiple sclerosis. Sequences were obtained from blood. The CDR3 DNA sequence: TGTGCCAGCAGCAAGGGGGCAGGGGTCCACGAGCAGTACTTC. This sequence encodes CASSKGAGVHEQYF.